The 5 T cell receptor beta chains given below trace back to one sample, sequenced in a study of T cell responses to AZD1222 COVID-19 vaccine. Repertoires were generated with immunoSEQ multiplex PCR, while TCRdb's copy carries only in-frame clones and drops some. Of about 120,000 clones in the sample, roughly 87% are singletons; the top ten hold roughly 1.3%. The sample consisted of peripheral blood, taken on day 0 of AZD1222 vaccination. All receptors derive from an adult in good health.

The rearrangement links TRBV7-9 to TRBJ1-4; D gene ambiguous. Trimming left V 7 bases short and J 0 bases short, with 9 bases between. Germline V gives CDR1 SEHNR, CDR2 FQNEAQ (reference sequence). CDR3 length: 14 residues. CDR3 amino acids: CASTNRATNEKLFF. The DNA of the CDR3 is TGTGCCAGCACCAATAGGGCAACTAATGAAAAACTGTTTTTT.

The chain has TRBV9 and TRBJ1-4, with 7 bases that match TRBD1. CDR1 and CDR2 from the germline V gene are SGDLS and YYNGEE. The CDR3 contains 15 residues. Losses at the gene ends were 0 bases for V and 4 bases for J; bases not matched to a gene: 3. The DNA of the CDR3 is TGTGCCAGCAGCGTAGAGGGACAGATTAATGAAAAACTGTTTTTT. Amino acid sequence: CASSVEGQINEKLFF.

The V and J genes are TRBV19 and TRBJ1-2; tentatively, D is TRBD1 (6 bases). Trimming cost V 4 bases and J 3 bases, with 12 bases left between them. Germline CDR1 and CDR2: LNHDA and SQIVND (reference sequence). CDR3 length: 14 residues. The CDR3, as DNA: TGTGCCAGTAGTAGAGCAGGGGTAGACTATGGCTACACCTTC. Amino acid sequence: CASSRAGVDYGYTF.

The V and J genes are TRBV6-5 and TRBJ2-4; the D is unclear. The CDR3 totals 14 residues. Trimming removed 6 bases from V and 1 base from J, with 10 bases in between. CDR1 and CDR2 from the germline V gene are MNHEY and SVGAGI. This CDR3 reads CASRRTVAKNIQYF. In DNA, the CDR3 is TGTGCCAGCAGGCGAACAGTGGCCAAAAACATTCAGTACTTC.

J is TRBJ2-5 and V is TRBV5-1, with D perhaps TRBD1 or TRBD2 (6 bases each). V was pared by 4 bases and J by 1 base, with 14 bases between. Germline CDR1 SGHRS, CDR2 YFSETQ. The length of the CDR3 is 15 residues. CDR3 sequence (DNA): TGCGCCAGCAGCGGGAGGACAGATTTCCAAGAGACCCAGTACTTC. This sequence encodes CASSGRTDFQETQYF.